The entry below describes one T cell receptor (beta chain). This sample is drawn from a study of blood T cell repertoires in COVID-19. About the study: Nucleic acid was either cDNA or gDNA, and it came from T cells, B-cell-depleted T cells, or PBMCs.

Methods used by the authors: For nucleated cells, counts were estimated from reference gene primer amplification. The table came from immunoSEQ multiplex PCR; TCRdb's copy has only in-frame clones and leaves some out. That table gives V, J and clone size, and the DNA gave D and trimming. The table includes approximately 220,000 clones, over 80% detected once. The germline V gene encodes CDR1 LGHDT and CDR2 YNNKEL (reference sequence). Trimming cost V 0 bases and J 2 bases, with 14 bases left between them. This CDR3 is built from 17 residues. Those who participated ranged in age from roughly 18 to 100 years and resided in about two dozen US areas. Cohorts were assigned according to the clinical history that participants reported.

V and J are TRBV3-1 (or the pseudogene TRBV3-2) and TRBJ2-1; D gene unclear. Sequencing used PBMCs or T cells enriched from blood (not recorded which). The source is a woman under 40 with acute COVID-19. CDR3 DNA sequence: TGTGCCAGCAGCCAAGATCAAACTACTCAACCCTACAATGAGCAGTTCTTC. Protein sequence: CASSQDQTTQPYNEQFF.